The 25 T cell receptor beta chains below were found in one sample sequenced in a study of STAT5B mutations in CD4+ large granular lymphocyte leukemia (dated by TCRdb to between 2020 and 2023). Library preparation was by the immunoSEQ multiplex PCR assay. This immuneACCESS table, as held by TCRdb, lists in-frame sequences with V and J called but not all clones. Of the missing ones, under half trace to an unresolved V gene in checked studies; the others have no known cause. The sample data list approximately 1,500 clones, and 60% to 80% of these were observed just once. The leading ten clones occupy about 89% of the sample. The source material was PBMCs. The receptors here all came from an older woman with CD4+ T-cell large granular lymphocyte leukemia.

The rearrangement links TRBV23-1 to TRBJ2-7, with 12 bases aligning to TRBD1. TRBV23-1 is an open reading frame, and its role is uncertain. V trimming: 2 bases; J trimming: 4 bases; junction bases outside the gene matches: 3. The CDR3 sequence is 15 residues long. In nucleotides, the CDR3 is TGCGCCAGCAGTCAAGGGACAGGGGGCGGGTACGAGCAGTACGTC. Residues: CASSQGTGGGYEQYV.

This sequence joins TRBV20-1 and TRBJ2-1; weak D call: TRBD1 (6 bases). The V and J ends lost 7 bases and 5 bases respectively, with 9 bases between them. The CDR3 consists of 11 residues. Germline assignment: CDR1 DFQATT and CDR2 SNEGSKA (reference sequence). The CDR3, as DNA: TGCAGTGGAAGGGGGAACAATGAGCAGTTCTTC. As protein: CSGRGNNEQFF.

This clone was found a few times. The chain employs TRBV5-1 and TRBJ2-5; no reliable D call. Trimming took off 0 bases at V and 2 bases at J, with 11 bases between the two ends. This CDR3 spans 15 amino acids. Germline CDR1 and CDR2: SGHRS and YFSETQ. The CDR3 region is CASSLVNVEQETQYF. The CDR3 DNA is TGCGCCAGCAGCTTGGTGAATGTGGAACAAGAGACCCAGTACTTC.

The CDR3 DNA reads TGTGCCACCAGGACGCGGACTGAAGCTTTCTTT. It codes for CATRTRTEAFF. The J gene is TRBJ1-1, the V gene TRBV27; D remains ambiguous. Looked up from germline, CDR1 is MNHEY and CDR2 is SMNVEV (reference sequence). This CDR3 contains 11 residues. Trimming pared 10 bases from V and 5 bases from J, leaving 11 bases between.

The rearrangement joins TRBV11-2 to TRBJ2-3, with D possibly being TRBD1 (5 bases). Germline CDR1 is SGHAT and CDR2 is FQNNGV. The V and J ends lost 3 bases and 2 bases respectively, with 15 bases between them. CDR3 length: 16 residues. CDR3: CASSLNGATYTDTQYF. CDR3 bases: TGTGCCAGCAGCTTGAATGGGGCGACATACACAGATACGCAGTATTTT.

This clone was counted between two and nine times. The chain carries TRBV5-1 and TRBJ1-5, with 8 bases fitting TRBD1. J was trimmed by 0 bases and V by 5 bases; bases with no gene match: 4. Germline lookup yields CDR1 SGHRS and CDR2 YFSETQ. This CDR3 comprises 15 residues. CDR3 sequence (DNA): TGCGCCAGCAGGTCCGGACAGGGTAGCAATCAGCCCCAGCATTTT. This gives the protein CASRSGQGSNQPQHF.

This clone was seen only a few times. The chain uses TRBV2 and TRBJ1-1, with 10 bases that match TRBD1. Germline trimming cut 4 bases from V and 5 bases from J; bases unmatched to any gene: 4. Germline lookup yields CDR1 SNHLY and CDR2 FYNNEI. This CDR3 has 14 residues. The CDR3 protein is CASSADRGQTEAFF. The CDR3 nucleotides are TGTGCCAGCAGTGCAGACAGGGGGCAAACTGAAGCTTTCTTT. The full variable domain, its missing parts supplied by reference TRBV2 and TRBJ1-1, is EPEVTQTPSHQVTQMGQEVILRCVPISNHLYFYWYRQILGQKVEFLVSFYNNEISEKSEIFDDQFSVERPDGSNFTLKIRSTKLEDSAMYFCASSADRGQTEAFFGQGTRLTVV.

The rearrangement joins TRBV5-8 to TRBJ2-1; possibly TRBD1 for D (6 bases). The CDR3 covers 16 residues. V was cut by 3 bases and J by 0 bases, with 13 bases left in between. CDR1 and CDR2 (germline): SGHTS, YDEGEE. CDR3 protein: CASSSGDNPSYNEQFF. The CDR3 nucleotides are TGTGCCAGCAGCTCCGGGGACAACCCCTCCTACAATGAGCAGTTCTTC.

The chain links TRBV9 to TRBJ1-6; D is uncertain. The CDR3 runs to 14 residues. The germline CDR1 and CDR2 sequences are SGDLS and YYNGEE. V gave up 0 bases and J gave up 7 bases, with 8 bases separating them. The CDR3 nucleotides read TGTGCCAGCAGCGTAGAGAACAGAAATTCACCCCTCCACTTT. Encoded protein: CASSVENRNSPLHF.

V gene TRBV7-3 combines with J gene TRBJ2-1, with unresolved D. Germline V gene data show CDR1 as SGHTA and CDR2 as FQGTGA. This CDR3 has 16 residues. The germline V and J ends were trimmed by 5 bases and 1 base, with 15 bases remaining between them. CDR3 loop: CASSRNQQQSYNEQFF. Written as DNA, the CDR3 is TGTGCCAGCAGCCGCAACCAGCAGCAGTCCTACAATGAGCAGTTCTTC.

J is TRBJ2-3 and V is TRBV5-1; no definite D call. Trimming took off 1 base at V and 6 bases at J, with 15 bases between the two ends. Germline V gene data show CDR1 as SGHRS and CDR2 as YFSETQ. The CDR3 has 15 amino acids. In DNA form, the CDR3 reads TGCGCCAGCAGCTTGAGAAGGACCCAAGATGATACGCAGTATTTT. This gives the protein CASSLRRTQDDTQYF.

This chain joins TRBV5-1 and TRBJ2-3, with TRBD1 matching 11 bases. This CDR3 is 16 amino acids long. Trimming cost V 1 base and J 2 bases; bases outside gene matches: 3. Germline lookup yields CDR1 SGHRS and CDR2 YFSETQ. The CDR3 bases are TGCGCCAGCAGCTTGCCCGGACAGGGGGCCACAGATACGCAGTATTTT. It codes for CASSLPGQGATDTQYF.

In this sample, this clone turned up once. This CDR3 reads CASSTGHNQETQYF. DNA for the CDR3: TGTGCCAGCAGCACCGGACATAACCAAGAGACCCAGTACTTC. The chain employs TRBV7-6 and TRBJ2-5, with TRBD1 as a possible D gene (5 bases). The V gene's germline CDR1 is SGHVS and CDR2 FNYEAQ. Trimming shortened V by 5 bases and J by 0 bases, and 10 bases separated the two germline ends. This CDR3 has 14 amino acids.

CDR3 residues: CASSLDRGSGNTIYF. Here the CDR3 DNA reads TGCGCCAGCAGCCTGGACAGGGGCTCTGGAAACACCATATATTTT. The chain is built from TRBV4-1 and TRBJ1-3, with 9 bases matching TRBD1. CDR3 length: 15 residues. Germline CDR1 is MGHRA and CDR2 is YSYEKL. With V trimmed by 4 bases and J by 0 bases, 1 base remained unmatched.

This clone has only one observation. The genes are TRBV7-4 and TRBJ2-6, with D unresolved. V was trimmed by 5 bases and J by 5 bases, leaving 22 bases between them. CDR1 SGHVT and CDR2 SQSDAQ come from the germline V gene. This CDR3 region has 18 residues. CDR3 in DNA: TGTGCCAGCAGCGCGAATACCAGCTCACAAAGTCGGGCCAACGTCCTGACTTTC. It translates to CASSANTSSQSRANVLTF.

The rearrangement joins TRBV6-5 to TRBJ1-4; 8 nucleotides line up with TRBD1. Germline-derived CDR1 and CDR2 are MNHEY and SVGAGI. Losses at the gene ends were 0 bases for V and 9 bases for J; bases not matched to a gene: 6. This CDR3 has 15 amino acids. Here the CDR3 reads CASSYSTGDVKKLFF. DNA of the CDR3: TGTGCCAGCAGTTACTCGACAGGGGATGTGAAAAAACTGTTTTTT.

The gene calls are TRBV13 and TRBJ1-1; D is perhaps TRBD1 (6 bases). Germline V lookup: CDR1 PRHDT, CDR2 FYEKMQ (reference sequence). Deletions cut 4 bases from V and 4 bases from J, with 19 bases between. CDR3 length: 16 amino acids. The CDR3 sequence is CASSSTDRRQFTEAFF. CDR3 in DNA: TGTGCCAGCAGCTCCACAGACAGGCGGCAGTTCACTGAAGCTTTCTTT.

This clone was seen only a few times. This sequence joins TRBV19 and TRBJ1-1; no reliable D call. V was clipped by 6 bases and J by 0 bases, with 8 bases between them. CDR1 and CDR2 (germline): LNHDA, SQIVND (reference sequence). The length of the CDR3 is 13 residues. This chain's CDR3 is CASRHRMNTEAFF. CDR3 nucleotides: TGTGCCAGTAGGCACAGAATGAACACTGAAGCTTTCTTT.

The chain joins TRBV5-1 to TRBJ2-3, with a possible D match to TRBD2 (6 bases). Germline-derived CDR1 and CDR2 are SGHRS and YFSETQ. Deletions cut 5 bases from V and 4 bases from J, with 17 bases between. The CDR3 consists of 15 residues. CDR3 DNA sequence: TGCGCCAGCAGTATGGGGGGACTCGCGGCAGATACGCAGTATTTT. Translated, it gives CASSMGGLAADTQYF.

The rearrangement joins TRBV9 to TRBJ2-5; 9 nucleotides agree with TRBD1. The CDR3 covers 16 residues. J was trimmed by 4 bases and V by 1 base; bases with no gene match: 8. Germline V gene lookup returns CDR1 SGDLS and CDR2 YYNGEE. CDR3 in amino acids: CASSVSSQGAGETQYF. The DNA for the CDR3 is TGTGCCAGCAGCGTATCATCACAGGGGGCGGGAGAGACCCAGTACTTC.

The table lists this clone with a count of one. The V call is TRBV19, the J call TRBJ1-2, with 8 positions matching TRBD1. CDR3 length equals 14 residues. The V gene end was trimmed by 5 bases and the J gene end by 8 bases; junction bases not matched to a gene: 10. CDR1 is LNHDA, CDR2 SQIVND, per germline (reference sequence). The CDR3 sequence: CASSSKGQAPGYTF. In nucleotides, the CDR3 is TGTGCCAGTAGTTCCAAGGGACAGGCACCGGGCTACACCTTC. The full variable domain, completed using reference TRBV19 and TRBJ1-2, is DGGITQSPKYLFRKEGQNVTLSCEQNLNHDAMYWYRQDPGQGLRLIYYSQIVNDFQKGDIAEGYSVSREKKESFPLTVTSAQKNPTAFYLCASSSKGQAPGYTFGSGTRLTVV.

This clone was detected only once. The gene calls are TRBV7-8 and TRBJ1-6; 7 nucleotides agree with TRBD1. The trim removed 1 base at V and 8 bases at J, leaving 2 bases unmatched. CDR1 is SGHVS, CDR2 FQNEAQ, per germline. The CDR3 runs to 14 residues. CDR3 region: CASSLDRGYSPLHF. The CDR3 DNA reads TGTGCCAGCAGCTTAGACAGGGGTTATTCACCCCTCCACTTT.

This clone was seen a single time. The V gene is TRBV14, the J gene TRBJ1-1, with a weak D call TRBD1 (5 bases). Trimming took 1 base from V and 7 from J, leaving 7 bases between them. In germline, CDR1 is SGHDN, CDR2 FVKESK. The CDR3 covers 12 residues. CDR3 bases: TGTGCCAGCAGCCAAGGGAGGGGTGAAGCTTTCTTT. It specifies CASSQGRGEAFF.

The chain has TRBV7-2 and TRBJ1-4; 7 nucleotides align to TRBD1. Germline CDR1 reads SGHTA; CDR2 reads FQGNSA. V lost 5 bases and J lost 4; bases outside the gene matches: 7. The CDR3 loop spans 15 amino acids. The DNA for the CDR3 is TGTGCCAGCAGCCCCCGGACAGGCATTAATGAAAAACTGTTTTTT. Translated, it gives CASSPRTGINEKLFF. Full variable domain (rest looked up from reference TRBV7-2 and TRBJ1-4): GAGVSQSPSNKVTEKGKDVELRCDPISGHTALYWYRQSLGQGLEFLIYFQGNSAPDKSGLPSDRFSAERTGGSVSTLTIQRTQQEDSAVYLCASSPRTGINEKLFFGSGTQLSVL.

The chain joins TRBV30 to TRBJ2-6; D is unresolved. Germline V gives CDR1 GTSNPN, CDR2 SVGIG (reference sequence). This CDR3 spans 13 amino acids. Trimming removed 0 bases from V and 2 bases from J, with 2 bases in between. The CDR3 spells CAWSVPGANVLTF. CDR3 sequence (DNA): TGTGCCTGGAGTGTACCTGGGGCCAACGTCCTGACTTTC.